This T cell receptor beta chain was identified in a study of technical replicates of blood from a handful of donors. Clones were read by immunoSEQ multiplex PCR, and TCRdb kept only the in-frame ones, dropping some. The table shows around 76,000 clones, with 75% to 95% occurring only once. The length of the CDR3 is 16 residues. Germline V gene data show CDR1 as KGHSH and CDR2 as LQKENI. Trimming stripped 5 bases from V and 2 bases from J, with 16 bases between. V usage is TRBV18 and J usage is TRBJ1-5, with D perhaps TRBD1 (5 bases). The TCR comes from a human donor in good health. Sequences were obtained from T cells isolated from PBMCs. The CDR3 loop reads CASSSFGGQGNQPQHF. The DNA of the CDR3 is TGTGCCAGCTCATCGTTCGGGGGTCAGGGCAATCAGCCCCAGCATTTT.